These T cell receptor beta chains were read from a single sample in a study of blood T cells in healthy people across ages. TCRdb analysed the 5' RACE reads with MiXCR anew, one entry per CDR3 protein. The data contain 500,000 to 600,000 distinct CDR3 sequences, about 25% of them seen just once; the ten biggest clones take up under 20%. The specimen sequenced was blood. Receptor source: a woman in her 70s in good health. The CDR3 runs from the conserved cysteine through the conserved F or W. A D gene is named only where the DNA matches it firmly. Clone sizes are given selectively: once, few, many, or a class where the clone is expanded.

15,TRBV4-3,-,TRBJ1-1,-,TGCGCCAGCAGCCAAGGGCTCATGGTGAACACTGAAGCTTTCTTT,CASSQGLMVNTEAFF
14,TRBV12-3/TRBV12-4,-,TRBJ1-4,-,TGTGCCAGCAGTTTATCCTGGGGGCCTGAAAAACTGTTTTTT,CASSLSWGPEKLFF
17,TRBV4-3,-,TRBJ2-4,TRBD1,TGCGCCAGCAGCCACGGACAGGTGGTTGACTCCGAAAACATTCAGTACTTC,CASSHGQVVDSENIQYF
16,TRBV11-3,few,TRBJ2-5,-,TGTGCCAGCAGTCCCGGATCGGGGACAAATCAAGAGACCCAGTACTTC,CASSPGSGTNQETQYF
12,TRBV28,-,TRBJ1-1,-,TGTGCCAGCAGAGAGGGGGGGACTGAAGCTTTCTTT,CASREGGTEAFF
13,TRBV20-1,-,TRBJ1-4,-,TGCAGTGCTGCCGGGACTCCCGATGGAAAACTGTTTTTT,CSAAGTPDGKLFF
14,TRBV20-1,once,TRBJ1-2,-,TGCAGTGCTACAAGAGGAGGGGGAAGGGGAGGCTACACCTTC,CSATRGGGRGGYTF
16,TRBV11-2,many,TRBJ1-3,TRBD1,TGTGCCAGCAGCTTCGGTTCAGGGGGCACTGGAAACACCATATATTTT,CASSFGSGGTGNTIYF
17,TRBV4-3,once,TRBJ2-5,-,TGCGCCAGCAGCCCGGATAGAGACAGCGAAAACCAAGAGACCCAGTACTTC,CASSPDRDSENQETQYF
13,TRBV19,few,TRBJ1-2,TRBD1,TGTGCCAGTAGAACCGACAGGGTGTATGGCTACACCTTC,CASRTDRVYGYTF
14,TRBV5-1,few,TRBJ2-5,-,TGCGCCGGCAGCTCTTGGACAGAAAAGGAGACTCAGTACTTC,CAGSSWTEKETQYF
15,TRBV5-1,-,TRBJ2-5,-,TGCGCCAGCAGCGCCGCCGGGACACAACAAGAGACCCAGTACTTC,CASSAAGTQQETQYF
13,TRBV9,few,TRBJ1-5,-,TGTGCCAGCAGCGCCACAGGTGGTCAGCCCCAGCATTTT,CASSATGGQPQHF
12,TRBV29-1,few,TRBJ2-5,TRBD1,TGCAGCGTTGCCAGGGGGCAAGAGACCCAGTACTTC,CSVARGQETQYF
14,TRBV7-2,-,TRBJ2-3,-,TGTGCCAGCAATCTTCGGCCCCGCACAGATACGCAGTATTTT,CASNLRPRTDTQYF
14,TRBV7-2,-,TRBJ2-1,TRBD1,TGTGCCAGCAGCGTCGAACTGACAGGGATTGAGCAGTTCTTC,CASSVELTGIEQFF
13,TRBV5-1,few,TRBJ1-2,-,TGCGCCAGCAGCTTGGACAACAACTATGGCTACACCTTC,CASSLDNNYGYTF
15,TRBV2,many,TRBJ2-5,TRBD2,TGTGCCAGCATTACTAGCGGGGGGGCTGCGGAGACCCAGTACTTC,CASITSGGAAETQYF
12,TRBV5-5,few,TRBJ1-6,-,TGTGCCAGCAGCGGAGGGGACTCACCCCTCCACTTT,CASSGGDSPLHF
11,TRBV12-3/TRBV12-4,-,TRBJ2-5,-,TGTGCCTGCCGTCGGGGAGAGACCCAGTACTTC,CACRRGETQYF
16,TRBV4-3,few,TRBJ2-1,TRBD2,TGCGCCAGCAGCCGCTTAACCGGGACTAGCGAGGATGAGCAGTTCTTC,CASSRLTGTSEDEQFF
13,TRBV2,few,TRBJ2-2,-,TGTGCCAGCAGCCAAGGTGGGGCCGGGGAGCTGTTTTTT,CASSQGGAGELFF
15,TRBV6-5,-,TRBJ1-2,-,TGTGCCAGCAGTTCCCCTAAGGGGGGTGACTATGGCTACACCTTC,CASSSPKGGDYGYTF
14,TRBV24-1,many,TRBJ2-5,-,TGTGCCACCAGTGATTCACAGGGAAAAGAGACCCAGTACTTC,CATSDSQGKETQYF